One and the same sample provided the 6 T cell receptor beta chains below, sequenced in a study of Ad26.COV2.S vaccination and SARS-CoV-2 variants. The protocol was immunoSEQ multiplex PCR, while the TCRdb copy is restricted to in-frame clones and leaves out a portion. Of approximately 480,000 clones in the sample, 87% were seen once. The treatment here: roughly 18 received Ad26.COV2.S at low or high dose, single or two shots; roughly five received placebo; per-sample allocation not given. Day 63 following the first vaccine or placebo injection was when the samples were taken. Here the sequenced sample was peripheral blood, taken in a trial of Ad26.COV2.S vaccine versus placebo. These receptors were taken from a person between 18 and 65 years old who received the Ad26.COV2.S COVID-19 vaccine or a placebo.

The chain recombines TRBV28 with TRBJ1-2; 7 bases line up with TRBD1. V shed 7 bases and J 1 base; nucleotides not matched to a gene: 6. The CDR3 consists of 14 residues. CDR1 and CDR2 (germline): MDHEN, SYDVKM. The CDR3 DNA is TGTGCCAGCATTGGACAGGTAGTTAACTATGGCTACACCTTC. It encodes CASIGQVVNYGYTF.

CDR3 amino acids: CASSLARANTEAFF. CDR3 coding DNA: TGCGCCAGCAGCTTGGCCAGGGCGAACACTGAAGCTTTCTTT. The rearrangement uses TRBV5-1 and TRBJ1-1, with D perhaps TRBD1 (5 bases). CDR3 length: 14 residues. Germline lookup yields CDR1 SGHRS and CDR2 YFSETQ. V lost 0 bases and J 1 base, leaving 7 bases between the germline ends. Complete variable domain (other parts from reference TRBV5-1 and TRBJ1-1): KAGVTQTPRYLIKTRGQQVTLSCSPISGHRSVSWYQQTPGQGLQFLFEYFSETQRNKGNFPGRFSGRQFSNSRSEMNVSTLELGDSALYLCASSLARANTEAFFGQGTRLTVV.

V gene TRBV30 combines with J gene TRBJ2-2; 7 bases are shared with TRBD1. CDR1 is GTSNPN and CDR2 is SVGIG in the germline V gene (reference sequence). CDR3 size: 15 residues. V was clipped by 5 bases and J by 2 bases; unmatched bases: 8. The CDR3 here is CAWHPGQPNTGELFF. The DNA for the CDR3 is TGTGCCTGGCACCCGGGACAGCCAAACACCGGGGAGCTGTTTTTT.

V usage is TRBV19 and J usage is TRBJ2-5, with a possible D match to TRBD1 (6 bases). Germline V gene data show CDR1 as LNHDA and CDR2 as SQIVND (reference sequence). V was shortened by 4 bases and J by 0 bases, with 15 bases between the two germline ends. The CDR3 is 16 residues long. In nucleotides, the CDR3 is TGTGCCAGTAGTAAGCACCCAACAGGGTACCAAGAGACCCAGTACTTC. This codes for CASSKHPTGYQETQYF.

This sequence joins TRBV4-2 and TRBJ2-7; D gene ambiguous. This CDR3 region has 15 residues. Germline lookup yields CDR1 LGHNA and CDR2 YNFKEQ. V was pared by 0 bases and J by 1 base, with 10 bases between. CDR3 region: CASSQDSTESYEQYF. CDR3 coding DNA: TGTGCCAGCAGCCAAGATTCGACGGAGTCCTACGAGCAGTACTTC.

The V call is TRBV5-4, the J call TRBJ2-1, with 9 bases lining up with TRBD2. The V segment lost 3 bases and the J segment 2 bases; nucleotides outside the gene matches: 6. CDR3 length equals 16 residues. The germline CDR1 and CDR2 sequences are SGHNT and YYREEE (reference sequence). The CDR3 reads CASSSPSGRTYNEQFF. The CDR3 nucleotides read TGTGCCAGCAGCTCTCCAAGCGGGAGGACCTACAATGAGCAGTTCTTC.